This T cell receptor beta chain was sequenced during a study of cytomegalovirus exposure and HLA in healthy donors. Study observations and caveats: In a later analysis, about 17,000 TCR beta sequences were associated with HLA alleles at 0.05 false discovery rate. TCR beta V segments were, for the most part, productive about 90% or about 30% of the time in an earlier analysis.

Germline-derived CDR1 and CDR2 are SGHDT and YYEEEE. The CDR3 has 15 residues. V dropped 2 bases and J dropped 7; count of bases not matched to a gene: 9. About this clone itself: The target antigen is unknown.

In the PCR, 60 Vbeta and 13 Jbeta primers were used. Clones were sequenced by immunoSEQ multiplex PCR, and TCRdb holds only the in-frame ones, with some missing. The sample records approximately 220,000 clones, around 76% being singletons. This TCR was recovered from a young man in good health and CMV-seronegative. The chain employs TRBV5-6 and TRBJ1-2, with 9 nucleotides matching TRBD1. The sequencing sample was made of PBMCs. In nucleotides, the CDR3 is TGTGCCAGCAGCTTACCGGGACAGGGCCCCCTTGGCTACACCTTC. It yields the protein CASSLPGQGPLGYTF.